The next 23 T cell receptor beta chains were all read from a single sample in a study of TIL therapy for anti-PD-1-resistant metastatic lung cancer. Sequencing used immunoSEQ v3. Assay: immunoSEQ multiplex PCR; the TCRdb copy retains only in-frame clones and omits some. The table records approximately 10,000 clones, 80% of them present only once. Time point of the sample: pre-treatment sample, taken before nivolumab and TIL therapy. This material consisted of blood, taken at baseline. Receptors originate from a person aged 25-79 years with non-small cell lung cancer.

The V gene is TRBV27, the J gene TRBJ1-1; possibly TRBD1 for D (6 bases). Germline V gene data show CDR1 as MNHEY and CDR2 as SMNVEV (reference sequence). The CDR3 loop spans 14 amino acids. V was trimmed by 11 bases and J by 3 bases, leaving 19 bases between them. CDR3 coding DNA: TGTGCCGTAATGTCCCGGGGGCTGCACACTGAAGCTTTCTTT. Encoded protein: CAVMSRGLHTEAFF.

The chain recombines TRBV27 with TRBJ2-7; possibly TRBD1 for D (7 bases). CDR3 size: 14 residues. Germline loops: CDR1 MNHEY, CDR2 SMNVEV (reference sequence). The V and J ends lost 2 bases and 4 bases respectively, with 12 bases between them. In DNA form, the CDR3 reads TGTGCCAGCAGTTTAGGCAGGGGGGTTTACGAGCAGTACTTC. It yields the protein CASSLGRGVYEQYF.

The chain combines TRBV6-5 with TRBJ2-7, with 10 bases that match TRBD1. The CDR3 length is 15 residues. The V gene end was trimmed by 2 bases and the J gene end by 7 bases; junction bases not matched to a gene: 8. Looked up from germline, CDR1 is MNHEY and CDR2 is SVGAGI. In nucleotides, the CDR3 is TGTGCCAGCAGTTACACGGGACAGGGGTCGAGTGAGCAGTACTTC. Translation gives CASSYTGQGSSEQYF.

The genes are TRBV19 and TRBJ2-7, with TRBD1 identical over 9 bases. Germline loops: CDR1 LNHDA, CDR2 SQIVND (reference sequence). CDR3 length: 15 residues. With V trimmed by 6 bases and J by 3 bases, 9 bases remained unmatched. The CDR3 loop reads CASRSSRQGVYEQYF. Written as DNA, the CDR3 is TGTGCCAGTAGATCGAGCCGACAGGGGGTCTACGAGCAGTACTTC.

The chain employs TRBV7-2 and TRBJ2-1; D not resolved. Germline CDR1 SGHTA, CDR2 FQGNSA. The germline V and J ends were trimmed by 1 base and 7 bases, with 8 bases remaining between them. The CDR3 contains 13 residues. As DNA, the CDR3 is TGTGCCAGCAGCTTAGGGGCAGTTAATGAGCAGTTCTTC. Its translation is CASSLGAVNEQFF.

CDR3 sequence (DNA): TGTGCCAGCAGCTCCCTTGTGCGAGGCGATGAGCAGTTCTTC. Protein sequence: CASSSLVRGDEQFF. The chain combines TRBV11-3 with TRBJ2-1; D gene unclear. This CDR3 spans 14 amino acids. V was pared by 4 bases and J by 8 bases, with 15 bases between. Germline CDR1 SGHNT, CDR2 YENEEA. The variable domain in full, with the rest retrieved from reference TRBV11-3 and TRBJ2-1, is EAGVVQSPRYKIIEKKQPVAFWCNPISGHNTLYWYLQNLGQGPELLIRYENEEAVDDSQLPKDRFSAERLKGVDSTLKIQPAELGDSAVYLCASSSLVRGDEQFFGPGTRLTVL.

A few counts support this clone. The chain recombines TRBV4-1 with TRBJ2-1; 7 positions agree with TRBD2. The V segment lost 4 bases and the J segment 0 bases; nucleotides outside the gene matches: 9. The CDR3 is made up of 17 amino acids. The germline V gene encodes CDR1 MGHRA and CDR2 YSYEKL. CDR3 bases: TGCGCCAGCAGCCCCACTTCTAGCGGAAGCTCCTACAATGAGCAGTTCTTC. As protein: CASSPTSSGSSYNEQFF.

V and J are TRBV6-5 and TRBJ2-7; D is undetermined. Germline V gene data show CDR1 as MNHEY and CDR2 as SVGAGI. Between the trimmed V and J ends, which lost 5 bases and 4 bases, there was a span of 6 bases. There are 11 residues in the CDR3. CDR3 in DNA: TGTGCCAGCAGTCGGGCTTACGAGCAGTACTTC. Translated, it gives CASSRAYEQYF.

This chain uses TRBV7-3 with TRBJ1-1; D is undetermined. The germline gives CDR1 SGHTA, CDR2 FQGTGA. The V gene lost 3 bases and the J gene lost 0 bases, with 5 bases spanning the gap. This CDR3 is 13 amino acids long. CDR3 sequence reads: CASSFGLNTEAFF. CDR3 DNA sequence: TGTGCCAGCAGCTTTGGCCTGAACACTGAAGCTTTCTTT. The variable domain in full, completed from reference TRBV7-3 and TRBJ1-1, reads GAGVSQTPSNKVTEKGKYVELRCDPISGHTALYWYRQSLGQGPEFLIYFQGTGAADDSGLPNDRFFAVRPEGSVSTLKIQRTERGDSAVYLCASSFGLNTEAFFGQGTRLTVV.

This clone was observed a single time. The CDR3 loop is CAIRQSRAGVANEQFF. The CDR3 region has the DNA TGTGCCATCAGACAGTCTCGAGCGGGAGTTGCCAATGAGCAGTTCTTC. The rearrangement uses TRBV10-3 and TRBJ2-1; 8 bases line up with TRBD2. V lost 6 bases and J lost 6; bases outside the gene matches: 13. CDR1 and CDR2 from the germline V gene are ENHRY and SYGVKD. The CDR3 loop spans 16 amino acids.

This rearrangement joins TRBV10-3 to TRBJ1-2; D is uncertain. Trimming removed 0 bases from V and 6 bases from J, with 8 bases in between. Per the germline V gene, CDR1 is ENHRY and CDR2 is SYGVKD. The CDR3 runs to 13 residues. The CDR3 spells CAISESRGDGYTF. CDR3 sequence (DNA): TGTGCCATCAGTGAGTCCCGGGGAGATGGCTACACCTTC.

The chain carries TRBV9 and TRBJ2-3; 11 nucleotides match TRBD2. The CDR3 runs 23 residues. V lost 4 bases to trimming and J lost 1 base; unmatched junction nucleotides: 26. CDR1 and CDR2 from the germline V gene are SGDLS and YYNGEE. The CDR3 loop is CASSPRRGRLSGREGGGTDTQYF. In DNA, the CDR3 is TGTGCCAGCAGCCCGAGGAGGGGTCGACTTAGCGGGAGGGAGGGGGGAGGCACAGATACGCAGTATTTT.

The chain has TRBV2 and TRBJ1-4; TRBD1 agrees at 10 bases. The junction had 11 bases not matched to a gene; V was cut back by 5 bases and J by 11 bases. CDR1 is SNHLY and CDR2 is FYNNEI in the germline V gene. The CDR3 runs to 15 residues. This chain's CDR3 is CASSQTGTGVGKLFF. The CDR3 bases are TGTGCCAGCAGTCAAACCGGGACAGGGGTTGGGAAACTGTTTTTT.

The V gene is TRBV5-1, the J gene TRBJ2-7; D is possibly TRBD2 (6 bases). Trimming shortened V by 5 bases and J by 5 bases, and 20 bases separated the two germline ends. Looked up from germline, CDR1 is SGHRS and CDR2 is YFSETQ. The CDR3 has 15 amino acids. For the CDR3, the DNA is TGCGCCAGCAGTCTAGCGCTGGAGACGCACCACGAGCAGTACTTC. This codes for CASSLALETHHEQYF.

This clone was detected a few times. The chain's CDR3 is CASSLLRGQPQHF. CDR3 coding DNA: TGTGCCAGCAGTTTACTACGGGGTCAGCCCCAGCATTTT. The V gene is TRBV27, the J gene TRBJ1-5; D unresolved. V shed 2 bases and J shed 6 bases, with 8 bases lying between them. Germline CDR1 and CDR2: MNHEY and SMNVEV (reference sequence). CDR3 size: 13 residues.

The gene calls are TRBV18 and TRBJ2-1; 12 nucleotides line up with TRBD2. The V gene's germline CDR1 is KGHSH and CDR2 LQKENI. This CDR3 comprises 16 residues. V dropped 4 bases and J dropped 0; count of bases not matched to a gene: 1. The CDR3 region is CASSQTSGSSYNEQFF. CDR3 sequence (DNA): TGTGCCAGCTCACAGACTAGCGGGAGCTCCTACAATGAGCAGTTCTTC.

There are a few counts of this clone. The V and J genes are TRBV12-5 and TRBJ1-1, with D perhaps matching TRBD1 (5 bases). V was cut by 3 bases and J by 8 bases, with 10 bases left in between. The germline CDR1 and CDR2 sequences are LGHNT and FRNRAP. The CDR3 has 12 amino acids. Written as DNA, the CDR3 is TGTGCTAGTGGTTTAACAGGCAACGAAGCTTTCTTT. Translating it yields CASGLTGNEAFF.

The J gene is TRBJ1-4, the V gene TRBV11-2, with TRBD1 identical over 11 bases. Trimming removed 5 bases from V and 8 bases from J; junction bases left unmatched: 10. CDR1 and CDR2 (germline): SGHAT, FQNNGV. This CDR3 comprises 16 residues. The CDR3 DNA sequence: TGTGCCAGCAGCCGGGGGACAGGGGGTTCCTCGGAAAAACTGTTTTTT. Its translation: CASSRGTGGSSEKLFF.

This chain links TRBV27 with TRBJ2-3, with D hard to call. Germline CDR1 reads MNHEY; CDR2 reads SMNVEV (reference sequence). The CDR3 runs 13 residues. Deletions cut 10 bases from V and 2 bases from J, with 13 bases between. The CDR3 DNA is TGTGCCACCCACCGAACAGACACAGATACGCAGTATTTT. Translated, it gives CATHRTDTDTQYF.

The V gene is TRBV9, the J gene TRBJ1-2, with 10 bases matching TRBD1. Germline assignment: CDR1 SGDLS and CDR2 YYNGEE. The CDR3 has 15 amino acids. Unmatched junction bases numbered 6, after V lost 3 bases and J lost 4 bases. The CDR3 bases are TGTGCCAGCAGCGGGGTGACAGGGGGCCCCTATGGCTACACCTTC. It translates to CASSGVTGGPYGYTF.

The rearrangement uses TRBV27 and TRBJ2-5, with 9 nucleotides matching TRBD1. There are 15 residues in the CDR3. Germline V lookup: CDR1 MNHEY, CDR2 SMNVEV (reference sequence). V was pared by 6 bases and J by 4 bases, with 9 bases of the junction left unmatched. CDR3: CASSPRTGAGETQYF. In DNA, the CDR3 is TGTGCCAGCAGCCCCCGGACAGGGGCTGGAGAGACCCAGTACTTC.

The chain employs TRBV19 and TRBJ2-1; no definite D call. This CDR3 comprises 13 residues. The germline CDR1 and CDR2 sequences are LNHDA and SQIVND (reference sequence). V lost 6 bases to trimming and J lost 8 bases, with 14 bases between them. The CDR3 here is CASSLGRKHEQFF. CDR3 nucleotide sequence: TGTGCCAGTAGCCTTGGCAGGAAACATGAGCAGTTCTTC.

This chain joins TRBV30 and TRBJ2-5, with D tentatively TRBD1 (5 bases). The J call is doubtful: the DNA matches TRBJ2-7 better. CDR1 and CDR2 (germline): GTSNPN, SVGIG (reference sequence). This CDR3 is built from 11 residues. CDR3 loop: CAAGHWREQYF. The DNA for the CDR3 is TGTGCCGCAGGACACTGGCGCGAGCAGTACTTC.